The clone carrying this T cell receptor (beta chain) was counted ten times or more. Its antigen is undetermined. This specimen comes from a study of T-cell memory formation after mild COVID-19. Whole-study context: In these data, TCR clusters were largely donor specific. Points from the study as a whole: Clones that contracted clustered mainly in CM and EM if CD4+ and in EMRA if CD8+.

TCRdb independently ran MiXCR on the 5' RACE reads; one entry per CDR3 protein. The sample carries about 500,000 distinct CDR3 sequences, around 21% recorded once. CDR3 length: 14 amino acids. The V and J ends lost 4 bases and 3 bases respectively, with 12 bases between them. Sequenced input: PBMCs or a T cell subset sorted from them (not recorded which). The clonotype was recovered from an adult woman who had mild COVID-19 (a few samples of this study predate the infection). Cell type and time point are not known. J is TRBJ2-5 and V is TRBV12-3 or TRBV12-4; no clear D gene. CDR3 nucleotides: TGTGCCAGCAGTTCTAGAGCCATGGAAGAGACCCAGTACTTC. Translating gives CASSSRAMEETQYF.